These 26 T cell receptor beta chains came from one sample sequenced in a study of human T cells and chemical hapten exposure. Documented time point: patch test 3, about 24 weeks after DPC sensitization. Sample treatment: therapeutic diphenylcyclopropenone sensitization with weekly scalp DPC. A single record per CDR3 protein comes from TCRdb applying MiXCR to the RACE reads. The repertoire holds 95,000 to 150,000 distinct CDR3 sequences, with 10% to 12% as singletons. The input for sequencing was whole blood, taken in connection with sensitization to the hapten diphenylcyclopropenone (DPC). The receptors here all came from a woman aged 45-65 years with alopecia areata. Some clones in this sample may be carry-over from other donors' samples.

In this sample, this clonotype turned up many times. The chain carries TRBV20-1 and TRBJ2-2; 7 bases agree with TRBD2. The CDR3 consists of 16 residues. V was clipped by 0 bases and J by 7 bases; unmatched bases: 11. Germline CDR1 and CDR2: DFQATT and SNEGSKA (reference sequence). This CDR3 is CSARDPGRGDVGELFF. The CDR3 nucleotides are TGCAGTGCTAGAGATCCGGGGAGGGGAGACGTCGGGGAGCTGTTTTTT.

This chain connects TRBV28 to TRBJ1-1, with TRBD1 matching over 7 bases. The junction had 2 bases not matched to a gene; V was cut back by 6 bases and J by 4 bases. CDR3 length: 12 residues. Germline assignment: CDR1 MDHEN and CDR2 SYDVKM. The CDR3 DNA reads TGTGCCAGCAGCGACAGGGTCACTGAAGCTTTCTTT. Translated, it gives CASSDRVTEAFF.

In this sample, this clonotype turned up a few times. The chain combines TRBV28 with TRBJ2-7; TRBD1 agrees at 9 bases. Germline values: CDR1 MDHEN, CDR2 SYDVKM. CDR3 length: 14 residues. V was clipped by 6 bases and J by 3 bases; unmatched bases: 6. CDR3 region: CASSSGTGFYEQYF. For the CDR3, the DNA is TGTGCCAGCAGCTCTGGGACAGGGTTCTACGAGCAGTACTTC.

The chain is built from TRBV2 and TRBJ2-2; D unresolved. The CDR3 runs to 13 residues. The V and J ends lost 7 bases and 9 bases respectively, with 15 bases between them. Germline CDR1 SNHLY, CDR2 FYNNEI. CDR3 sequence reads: CASNQDILRELFF. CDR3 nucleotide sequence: TGTGCCAGCAATCAAGACATCCTGAGGGAGCTGTTTTTT.

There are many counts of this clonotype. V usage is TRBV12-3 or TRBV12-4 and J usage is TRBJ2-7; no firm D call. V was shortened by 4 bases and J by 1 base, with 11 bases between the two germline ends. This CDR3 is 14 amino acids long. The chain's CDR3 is CASSWGTRSYEQYF. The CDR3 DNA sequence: TGTGCCAGCAGTTGGGGTACGCGGTCCTACGAGCAGTACTTC.

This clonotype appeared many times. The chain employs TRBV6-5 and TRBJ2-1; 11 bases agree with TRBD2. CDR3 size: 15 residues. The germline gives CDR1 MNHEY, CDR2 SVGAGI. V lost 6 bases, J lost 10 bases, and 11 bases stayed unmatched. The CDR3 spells CASRASGGTAREQFF. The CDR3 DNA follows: TGTGCCAGCAGGGCTAGCGGGGGGACAGCTCGAGAGCAGTTCTTC.

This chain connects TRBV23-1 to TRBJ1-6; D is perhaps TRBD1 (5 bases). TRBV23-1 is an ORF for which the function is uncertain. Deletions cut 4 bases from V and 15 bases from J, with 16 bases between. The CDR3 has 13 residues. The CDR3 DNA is TGCGCCAGCAGTCCGCTTGGGGGTTTTCACCTCCACTTT. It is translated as CASSPLGGFHLHF.

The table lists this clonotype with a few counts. CDR3 loop: CAISEPENTEAFF. Written as DNA, the CDR3 is TGTGCCATCAGTGAGCCGGAGAACACTGAAGCTTTCTTT. The chain employs TRBV10-3 and TRBJ1-1; D gene ambiguous. Trimming left V 2 bases short and J 1 base short, with 5 bases between. Per the germline V gene, CDR1 is ENHRY and CDR2 is SYGVKD. The CDR3 has 13 amino acids.

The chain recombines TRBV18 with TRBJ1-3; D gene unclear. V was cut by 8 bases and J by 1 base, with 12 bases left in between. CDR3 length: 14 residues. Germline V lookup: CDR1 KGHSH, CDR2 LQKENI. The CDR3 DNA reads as TGTGCCAGCCATCACCGGGGATCTGGAAACACCATATATTTT. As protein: CASHHRGSGNTIYF.

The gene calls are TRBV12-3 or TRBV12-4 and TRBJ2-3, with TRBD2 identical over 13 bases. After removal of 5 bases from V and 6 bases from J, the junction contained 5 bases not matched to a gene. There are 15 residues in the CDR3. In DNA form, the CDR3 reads TGTGCCAGCAGTGTACTAGCGGGAGGGGCCGATACGCAGTATTTT. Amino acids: CASSVLAGGADTQYF.

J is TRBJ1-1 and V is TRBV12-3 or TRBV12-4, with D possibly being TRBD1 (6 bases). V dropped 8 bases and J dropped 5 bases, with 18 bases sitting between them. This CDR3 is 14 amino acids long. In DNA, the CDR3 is TGTGCCAGCCAAAGGGGCAGGGGTCGTACTGAAGCTTTCTTT. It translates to CASQRGRGRTEAFF.

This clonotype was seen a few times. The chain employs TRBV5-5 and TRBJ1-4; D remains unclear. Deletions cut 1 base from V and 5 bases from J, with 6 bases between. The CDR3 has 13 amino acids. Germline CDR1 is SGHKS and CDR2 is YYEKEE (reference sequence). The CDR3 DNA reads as TGTGCCAGCAGCTTGTTGATGAATGAAAAACTGTTTTTT. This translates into CASSLLMNEKLFF.

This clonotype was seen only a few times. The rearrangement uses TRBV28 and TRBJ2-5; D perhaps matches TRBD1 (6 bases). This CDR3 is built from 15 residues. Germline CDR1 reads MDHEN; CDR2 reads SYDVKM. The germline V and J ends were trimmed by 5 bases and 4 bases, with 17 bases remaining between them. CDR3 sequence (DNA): TGTGCCAGCAGTGAGGAAGGCAGGGGAAGAGAGACCCAGTACTTC. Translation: CASSEEGRGRETQYF.

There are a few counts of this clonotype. CDR3 DNA: TGTGCCAGCAGCGGACAGACAGTACCCTATGGCTACACCTTC. This encodes CASSGQTVPYGYTF. The chain joins TRBV6-6 to TRBJ1-2, with D perhaps TRBD1 (6 bases). The germline V gene encodes CDR1 MNHNY and CDR2 SVGAGI (reference sequence). V lost 6 bases, J lost 4 bases, and 15 bases lay in between. The CDR3 loop spans 14 amino acids.

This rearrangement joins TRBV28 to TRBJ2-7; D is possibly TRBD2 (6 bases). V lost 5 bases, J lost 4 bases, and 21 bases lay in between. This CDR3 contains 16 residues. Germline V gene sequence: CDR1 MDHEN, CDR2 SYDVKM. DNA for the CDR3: TGTGCCAGCAGTCCCTTGGTTGGGGGGTCTCTATACGAGCAGTACTTC. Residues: CASSPLVGGSLYEQYF.

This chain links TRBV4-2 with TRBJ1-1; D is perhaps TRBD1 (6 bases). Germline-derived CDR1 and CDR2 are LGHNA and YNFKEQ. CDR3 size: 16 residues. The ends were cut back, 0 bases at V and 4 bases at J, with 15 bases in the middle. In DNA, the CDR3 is TGTGCCAGCAGCCAAGATCTTACGGGGGGCCGCACTGAAGCTTTCTTT. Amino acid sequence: CASSQDLTGGRTEAFF.

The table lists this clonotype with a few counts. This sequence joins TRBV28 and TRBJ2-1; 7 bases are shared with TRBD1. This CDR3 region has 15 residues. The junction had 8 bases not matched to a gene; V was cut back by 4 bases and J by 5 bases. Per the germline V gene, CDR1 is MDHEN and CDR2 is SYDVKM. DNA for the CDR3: TGTGCCAGCAGTTACAGGGGAGTAGGAAACAATGAGCAGTTCTTC. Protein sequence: CASSYRGVGNNEQFF.

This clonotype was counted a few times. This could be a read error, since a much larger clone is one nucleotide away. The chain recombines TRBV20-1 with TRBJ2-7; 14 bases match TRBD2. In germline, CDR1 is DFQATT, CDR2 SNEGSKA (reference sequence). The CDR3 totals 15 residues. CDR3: CSARGTSGRGYEQYF. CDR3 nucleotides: TGCAGTGCAAGAGGGACTAGCGGGAGAGGGTACGAGCAGTACTTC.

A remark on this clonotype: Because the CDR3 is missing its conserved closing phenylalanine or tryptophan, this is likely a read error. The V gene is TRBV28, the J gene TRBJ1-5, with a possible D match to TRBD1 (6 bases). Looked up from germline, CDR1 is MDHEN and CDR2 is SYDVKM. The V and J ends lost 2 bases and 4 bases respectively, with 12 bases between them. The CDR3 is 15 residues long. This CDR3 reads CASSLVAGENQPQHS. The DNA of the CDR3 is TGTGCCAGCAGTTTAGTGGCAGGGGAAAATCAGCCCCAGCATTCT.

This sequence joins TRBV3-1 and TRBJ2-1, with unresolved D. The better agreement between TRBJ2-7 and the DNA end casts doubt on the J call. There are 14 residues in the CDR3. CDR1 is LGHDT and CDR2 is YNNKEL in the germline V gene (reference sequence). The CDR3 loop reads CASSQDLSTNEQYF. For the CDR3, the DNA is TGTGCCAGCAGCCAAGATCTTAGCACCAATGAGCAGTACTTC.

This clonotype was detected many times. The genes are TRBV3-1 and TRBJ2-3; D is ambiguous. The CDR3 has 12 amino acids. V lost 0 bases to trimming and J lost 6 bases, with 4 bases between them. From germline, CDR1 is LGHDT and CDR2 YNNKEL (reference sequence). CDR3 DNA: TGTGCCAGCAGCCAAGATCTGGATACGCAGTATTTT. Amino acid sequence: CASSQDLDTQYF.

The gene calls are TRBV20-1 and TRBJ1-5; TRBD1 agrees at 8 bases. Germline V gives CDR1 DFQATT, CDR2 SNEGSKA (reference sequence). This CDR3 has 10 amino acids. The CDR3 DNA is TGCACAGGGGGCCGCCAGCCCCAGCATTTT. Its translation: CTGGRQPQHF.

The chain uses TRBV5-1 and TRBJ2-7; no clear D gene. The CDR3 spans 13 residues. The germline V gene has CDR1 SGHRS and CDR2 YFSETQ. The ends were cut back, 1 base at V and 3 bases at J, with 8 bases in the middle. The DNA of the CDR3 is TGCGCCAGCAGCTTGAACACTCACTACGAGCAGTACTTC. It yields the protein CASSLNTHYEQYF.

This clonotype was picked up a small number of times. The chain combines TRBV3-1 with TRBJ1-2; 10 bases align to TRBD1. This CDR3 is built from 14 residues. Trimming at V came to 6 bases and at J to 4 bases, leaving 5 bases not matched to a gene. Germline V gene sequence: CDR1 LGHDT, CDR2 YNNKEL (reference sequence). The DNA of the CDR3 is TGTGCCAGCAGGATGGGACAGGGGTTCTATGGCTACACCTTC. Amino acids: CASRMGQGFYGYTF.

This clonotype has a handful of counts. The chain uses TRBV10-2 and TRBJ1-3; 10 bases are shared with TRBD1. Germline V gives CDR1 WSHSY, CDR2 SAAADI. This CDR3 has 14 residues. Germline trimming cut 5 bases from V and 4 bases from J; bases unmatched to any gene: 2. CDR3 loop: CASSQTGGGNTIYF. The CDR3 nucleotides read TGCGCCAGCAGTCAGACAGGGGGCGGAAACACCATATATTTT.

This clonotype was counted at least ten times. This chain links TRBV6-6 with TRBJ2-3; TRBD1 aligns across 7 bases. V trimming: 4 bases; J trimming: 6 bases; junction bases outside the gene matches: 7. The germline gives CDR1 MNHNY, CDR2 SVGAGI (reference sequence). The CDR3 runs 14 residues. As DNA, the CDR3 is TGTGCCAGCAGTTCCAAGGGGGCGTTGGATACGCAGTATTTT. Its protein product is CASSSKGALDTQYF.